A selection of T cell receptor beta chains follows, all from one sample in a study of blood T cell repertoires in COVID-19. Method: immunoSEQ multiplex PCR; TCRdb's copy keeps in-frame clones and lacks some. The sample has approximately 120,000 clones, roughly 86% seen once. Sequences were obtained from peripheral blood. Receptors originate from a human donor in a cohort sampled during active COVID-19. Each CDR3 is given with its conserved first and last residue. Each record gives: J gene, V gene, D gene, clone size, CDR3 DNA, CDR3 protein. A D gene is named only where the DNA matches it firmly. Only some rows state a clone size, as once, few, many or a class for expanded clones.

J gene: TRBJ1-4
V gene: TRBV3-1/TRBV3-2
D gene: -
clone size: -
CDR3 DNA: TGTGCCAGCAGCCAGAGGGTCGAAAAACTGTTTTTT
CDR3 protein: CASSQRVEKLFF

J gene: TRBJ1-4
V gene: TRBV11-3
D gene: TRBD1
clone size: few
CDR3 DNA: TGTGCCAGCAGCCATACCATACAGGGGCGCGAGAATGAAAAACTGTTTTTT
CDR3 protein: CASSHTIQGRENEKLFF

J gene: TRBJ2-2
V gene: TRBV14
D gene: TRBD1
clone size: -
CDR3 DNA: TGTGCCAGCAGCCAAGAAGGGACAGCGGCACTAAGGACCGGGGAGCTGTTTTTT
CDR3 protein: CASSQEGTAALRTGELFF

J gene: TRBJ2-7
V gene: TRBV2
D gene: TRBD1
clone size: few
CDR3 DNA: TGTGCCAGCTCACCGACAGGGGCATACGAGCAGTACTTC
CDR3 protein: CASSPTGAYEQYF

J gene: TRBJ2-2
V gene: TRBV3-1/TRBV3-2
D gene: TRBD1
clone size: -
CDR3 DNA: TGTGCCAGCAGCACCGGGACAGGGACCGGGGAGCTGTTTTTT
CDR3 protein: CASSTGTGTGELFF

J gene: TRBJ1-3
V gene: TRBV28
D gene: -
clone size: -
CDR3 DNA: TGTGCCAGCAGGGAGGGTTCAGGAAACACCATATATTTT
CDR3 protein: CASREGSGNTIYF

J gene: TRBJ1-6
V gene: TRBV27
D gene: -
clone size: -
CDR3 DNA: TGTGCCAGCAGTTCTCGGGGGTTGAATTCACCCCTCCACTTT
CDR3 protein: CASSSRGLNSPLHF

J gene: TRBJ2-5
V gene: TRBV6-1
D gene: TRBD1
clone size: -
CDR3 DNA: TGTGCCAGCAGTGAAGGGACAGGGGTCCGGGAGACCCAGTACTTC
CDR3 protein: CASSEGTGVRETQYF

J gene: TRBJ2-1
V gene: TRBV7-3
D gene: -
clone size: -
CDR3 DNA: TGTGCCAGCAGCTTATCAGGGGCTAGGTACAATGAGCAGTTCTTC
CDR3 protein: CASSLSGARYNEQFF

J gene: TRBJ2-5
V gene: TRBV4-1
D gene: -
clone size: -
CDR3 DNA: TGCGCCAGCAGCCAAGAGGGCTACCAAGAGACCCAGTACTTC
CDR3 protein: CASSQEGYQETQYF

J gene: TRBJ2-7
V gene: TRBV4-1
D gene: -
clone size: -
CDR3 DNA: TGCGCCAGCAGCCAGCCCCTAGCGGGACAGGGGTACGAGCAGTACTTC
CDR3 protein: CASSQPLAGQGYEQYF

J gene: TRBJ2-5
V gene: TRBV9
D gene: -
clone size: -
CDR3 DNA: TGTGCCAGCAGCGTCGTCCAAGAGACCCAGTACTTC
CDR3 protein: CASSVVQETQYF

J gene: TRBJ1-2
V gene: TRBV28
D gene: -
clone size: -
CDR3 DNA: TGTGCCAGCGATCCAGGGTTCGGGTATGGCTACACCTTC
CDR3 protein: CASDPGFGYGYTF

J gene: TRBJ2-1
V gene: TRBV2
D gene: -
clone size: -
CDR3 DNA: TGTGCCAGCACCCGGTCGGGGGTAGGAGGCAATGAGCAGTTCTTC
CDR3 protein: CASTRSGVGGNEQFF

J gene: TRBJ2-1
V gene: TRBV30
D gene: TRBD2
clone size: -
CDR3 DNA: TGTGCCTGGAGTGTAGGGGTAGCGGGGTTCTCCTACAATGAGCAGTTCTTC
CDR3 protein: CAWSVGVAGFSYNEQFF

J gene: TRBJ2-1
V gene: TRBV7-3
D gene: TRBD2
clone size: -
CDR3 DNA: TGTGCCAGCAGCTACTCCGCCCCCGGGACTAGCGGGAGGCAACTATACAATGAGCAGTTCTTC
CDR3 protein: CASSYSAPGTSGRQLYNEQFF

J gene: TRBJ1-3
V gene: TRBV6-5
D gene: -
clone size: once
CDR3 DNA: TGTGCCAGCAGTTCCCAGGGTGGGGGAAACACCATATATTTT
CDR3 protein: CASSSQGGGNTIYF

J gene: TRBJ2-1
V gene: TRBV7-3
D gene: TRBD2
clone size: -
CDR3 DNA: TGTGCCAGCAGCACCTCCCTAGCGGGCGAGCAGTTCTTC
CDR3 protein: CASSTSLAGEQFF

J gene: TRBJ2-3
V gene: TRBV25-1
D gene: -
clone size: -
CDR3 DNA: TGTGCCAGCAGTGAAGTGGGCCGAAGCACAGATACGCAGTATTTT
CDR3 protein: CASSEVGRSTDTQYF

J gene: TRBJ1-6
V gene: TRBV7-3
D gene: -
clone size: -
CDR3 DNA: TGTGCCAGCAGCCTAGAAGGACAGAGTAATTCACCCCTCCACTTT
CDR3 protein: CASSLEGQSNSPLHF

J gene: TRBJ2-7
V gene: TRBV9
D gene: -
clone size: -
CDR3 DNA: TGTGCCAGCAGCGTAGGGGCAGGGGCCGCTTACGAGCAGTACTTC
CDR3 protein: CASSVGAGAAYEQYF

J gene: TRBJ2-1
V gene: TRBV7-9
D gene: TRBD1
clone size: -
CDR3 DNA: TGTGCCAGCAGCTTCCGGACAGGGGTTCTCAATGAGCAGTTCTTC
CDR3 protein: CASSFRTGVLNEQFF

J gene: TRBJ1-2
V gene: TRBV19
D gene: -
clone size: -
CDR3 DNA: TGTGCCAGTAGTAGAAAACAGGCCGCTAACTATGGCTACACCTTC
CDR3 protein: CASSRKQAANYGYTF

J gene: TRBJ2-7
V gene: TRBV11-2
D gene: -
clone size: -
CDR3 DNA: TGTGCCAGCAGTACCTACCCGCATACCTACGAGCAGTACTTC
CDR3 protein: CASSTYPHTYEQYF

J gene: TRBJ2-5
V gene: TRBV28
D gene: -
clone size: -
CDR3 DNA: TGTGCCAGCAGTTTTGCAGGGGGGCAAGAGACCCAGTACTTC
CDR3 protein: CASSFAGGQETQYF

J gene: TRBJ2-1
V gene: TRBV18
D gene: -
clone size: -
CDR3 DNA: TGTGCCAGCTCTATCGGACACCCCTCCTACAATGAGCAGTTCTTC
CDR3 protein: CASSIGHPSYNEQFF

J gene: TRBJ2-7
V gene: TRBV19
D gene: TRBD1
clone size: -
CDR3 DNA: TGTGCCAGTAGTCCCTGGACAGGCCAGGGATCCTACGAGCAGTACTTC
CDR3 protein: CASSPWTGQGSYEQYF

J gene: TRBJ2-1
V gene: TRBV27
D gene: TRBD2
clone size: -
CDR3 DNA: TGTGCCAGCAGTCTCACTAGCGGGCCGTCCCCTGAGCAGTTCTTC
CDR3 protein: CASSLTSGPSPEQFF

J gene: TRBJ2-1
V gene: TRBV5-1
D gene: TRBD2
clone size: once
CDR3 DNA: TGCGCCAGCAGCTTGGGCGGGAGGATGAGCAATGAGCAGTTCTTC
CDR3 protein: CASSLGGRMSNEQFF

J gene: TRBJ1-6
V gene: TRBV15
D gene: TRBD1
clone size: -
CDR3 DNA: TGTGCCACCACGACAGGGAGCGGAGGGTCACCCCTCCACTTT
CDR3 protein: CATTTGSGGSPLHF

J gene: TRBJ1-3
V gene: TRBV5-6
D gene: -
clone size: few
CDR3 DNA: TGTGCCAGCAGCTCCGGCAGCGGACAGTCGAAAAACACCATATATTTT
CDR3 protein: CASSSGSGQSKNTIYF

J gene: TRBJ2-7
V gene: TRBV5-1
D gene: TRBD1
clone size: -
CDR3 DNA: TGCGCCAGCAGCTACAGGGGAGTGGACGAGCAGTACTTC
CDR3 protein: CASSYRGVDEQYF

J gene: TRBJ2-5
V gene: TRBV15
D gene: TRBD2
clone size: -
CDR3 DNA: TGTGCCACCAGCAGGTGGGCGACCACCGGGAGGGCCGAGACCCAGTACTTC
CDR3 protein: CATSRWATTGRAETQYF

J gene: TRBJ2-1
V gene: TRBV2
D gene: -
clone size: once
CDR3 DNA: TGTGCCAGCAGTGAACGACTTTTGCGGGGTCCTAACGACAATGAGCAGTTCTTC
CDR3 protein: CASSERLLRGPNDNEQFF

J gene: TRBJ1-5
V gene: TRBV4-1
D gene: -
clone size: -
CDR3 DNA: TGCGCCAGCAGCCAAGCTCTACCAGGGAAGCATGCTCAGCCCCAGCATTTT
CDR3 protein: CASSQALPGKHAQPQHF

J gene: TRBJ2-1
V gene: TRBV27
D gene: TRBD2
clone size: -
CDR3 DNA: TGTGCCAGCAGTTTCGGGGGAGGGCCGGTGGGTGAGCAGTTCTTC
CDR3 protein: CASSFGGGPVGEQFF

J gene: TRBJ2-1
V gene: TRBV5-1
D gene: TRBD2
clone size: -
CDR3 DNA: TGCGCCAGCAGCTTGAATTTCGGCGGCGGGAGCTCGTACAATGAGCAGTTCTTC
CDR3 protein: CASSLNFGGGSSYNEQFF

J gene: TRBJ2-3
V gene: TRBV18
D gene: -
clone size: -
CDR3 DNA: TGTGCCAGCTCACCCCGGGACACCACAGATACGCAGTATTTT
CDR3 protein: CASSPRDTTDTQYF

J gene: TRBJ2-3
V gene: TRBV11-2
D gene: -
clone size: -
CDR3 DNA: TGTGCCAGCAGCCACGGGTGGGGGGATGGAACCACAGATACGCAGTATTTT
CDR3 protein: CASSHGWGDGTTDTQYF

J gene: TRBJ2-7
V gene: TRBV6-5
D gene: -
clone size: -
CDR3 DNA: TGTGCCAGCACAGGGGAGGGCTCCTACGAGCAGTACTTC
CDR3 protein: CASTGEGSYEQYF

J gene: TRBJ1-4
V gene: TRBV5-8
D gene: -
clone size: -
CDR3 DNA: TGTGCCAGCAGCTTGGCCGGGGGAGGAGGCAATGAAAAACTGTTTTTT
CDR3 protein: CASSLAGGGGNEKLFF